This T cell receptor beta chain was identified during a study of blood T cell repertoires in COVID-19. Study summary: T cells, B-cell-depleted T cells, or PBMCs supplied cDNA or gDNA.

Sequencing used immunoSEQ multiplex PCR; TCRdb keeps in-frame clones, though not all of them. Among around 280,000 clones, 85% were seen once, and the ten largest hold less than 4.5%. Per germline, CDR1 SGHRS and CDR2 YFSETQ. Trimming removed 9 bases at V and 8 bases at J, with 21 bases between. This CDR3 has 14 residues. The sequence was collected from a woman aged 45-65 years with active or convalescent COVID-19. Input material: peripheral blood. This chain links TRBV5-1 with TRBJ2-4; the D gene is possibly TRBD1 (5 bases). DNA of the CDR3: TGCGCCACCTCCCTGGGGCAGGATAATCACATTCAGTACTTC. Protein sequence: CATSLGQDNHIQYF.